This entry concerns a single T cell receptor (beta chain). These data come from a study of preoperative IRX-2 immunotherapy in early breast cancer. Treatment indicated: preoperative locoregional IRX-2 cytokine immunotherapy. V was pared by 4 bases and J by 5 bases, with 16 bases between. In germline, CDR1 is SGDLS, CDR2 YYNGEE. The CDR3 length is 15 residues. TCRdb's table, derived via immunoSEQ multiplex PCR, lists solely in-frame clones and lacks some. The sample lists 25,000 to 30,000 clones; around 90% were seen once. This receptor was taken from a human donor with breast cancer. This chain links TRBV9 with TRBJ2-1; unclear D gene. This sample was gathered from a patient treated with IRX-2 immunotherapy. As DNA, the CDR3 is TGTGCCAGCAGCATGGCCAGGATGATAGACAATGAGCAGTTCTTC. Its translation is CASSMARMIDNEQFF. Variable domain in full (rest from reference TRBV9 and TRBJ2-1): DSGVTQTPKHLITATGQRVTLRCSPRSGDLSVYWYQQSLDQGLQFLIQYYNGEERAKGNILERFSAQQFPDLHSELNLSSLELGDSALYFCASSMARMIDNEQFFGPGTRLTVL.